The 8 T cell receptor beta chains reported below all come from one sample, sequenced in a study of blood T cells in healthy people across ages. A second PCR of roughly 7 to 11 cycles used a sample-barcoded 5' primer and a J-beta primer mix. In TCRdb, the 5' RACE reads were re-called with MiXCR into one record per CDR3 protein. The table shows 950,000 to 1,200,000 distinct CDR3 sequences, with about two fifths occurring only once. What was sequenced was blood. The source of these receptors is a man between 18 and 35 years old in good health.

This clonotype was observed a handful of times. The chain is built from TRBV6-4 and TRBJ2-1, with TRBD1 as a possible D gene (5 bases). V gave up 4 bases and J gave up 6 bases, with 10 bases separating them. From germline, CDR1 is MRHNA and CDR2 SNTAGT. The CDR3 spans 13 residues. CDR3 sequence reads: CASSAEDTNEQFF. CDR3 coding DNA: TGTGCCAGCAGTGCCGAGGACACCAATGAGCAGTTCTTC.

The chain couples TRBV7-8 to TRBJ1-5; D gene uncertain. Trimming stripped 5 bases from V and 3 bases from J, with 17 bases between. The CDR3 length is 16 residues. In germline, CDR1 is SGHVS, CDR2 FQNEAQ. The CDR3 DNA is TGTGCCAGCAGCCCTGGGCGGATAGTATTCAATCAGCCCCAGCATTTT. The encoded protein is CASSPGRIVFNQPQHF.

This clonotype was seen a few times. One junction end disagrees with the germline gene, perhaps due to a read error. V and J are TRBV24-1 and TRBJ2-5, with 10 bases that match TRBD1. Germline V CDR1 and CDR2: KGHDR, SFDVKD. This CDR3 is 17 amino acids long. CDR3 loop: CATSDRGRQGVSETQYF. CDR3 coding DNA: TGTGCTACCAGTGACAGGGGGCGACAGGGGGTGTCGGAGACCCAGTACTTC.

The rearrangement joins TRBV20-1 to TRBJ2-1; the D gene is possibly TRBD2 (6 bases). CDR3 length: 13 amino acids. V lost 4 bases and J lost 8, with 15 bases in between. Germline CDR1 is DFQATT and CDR2 is SNEGSKA (reference sequence). CDR3 in amino acids: CSANGLQGHEQFF. In DNA, the CDR3 is TGCAGTGCTAACGGACTACAAGGACATGAGCAGTTCTTC.

This chain connects TRBV20-1 to TRBJ1-4, with 8 bases matching TRBD1. Germline lookup yields CDR1 DFQATT and CDR2 SNEGSKA (reference sequence). This CDR3 is built from 15 residues. V lost 0 bases and J lost 7; bases outside the gene matches: 7. The CDR3 is CSARDPGTGGEKLFF. Here the CDR3 DNA reads TGCAGTGCTAGAGATCCCGGGACAGGCGGTGAAAAACTGTTTTTT.

This clonotype has a handful of counts. The rearrangement uses TRBV6-4 and TRBJ2-3; TRBD2 matches at 13 bases. Germline assignment: CDR1 MRHNA and CDR2 SNTAGT. This CDR3 has 16 residues. V shed 5 bases, J shed 4 bases, and the junction held 6 bases outside the gene matches. This chain's CDR3 is CASSLTSGGPSDTQYF. CDR3 sequence (DNA): TGTGCCAGCAGTTTGACTAGCGGGGGGCCCTCAGATACGCAGTATTTT.

This rearrangement joins TRBV3-1 to TRBJ1-6; D gene unclear. CDR1 and CDR2 (germline): LGHDT, YNNKEL (reference sequence). V gave up 0 bases and J gave up 7 bases, with 7 bases separating them. This CDR3 has 14 residues. For the CDR3, the DNA is TGTGCCAGCAGCCAAGATCCAGCAAATTCACCCCTCCACTTT. It specifies CASSQDPANSPLHF.

In its sample, this clonotype was seen once. This sequence joins TRBV5-1 and TRBJ2-7; D is ambiguous. TRBJ2-5 matches the DNA end more closely, so the J call is doubtful. Germline values: CDR1 SGHRS, CDR2 YFSETQ. The CDR3 sequence is 15 residues long. CDR3 sequence reads: CASSYGTQLAETQYF. In DNA, the CDR3 is TGCGCCAGCAGCTACGGCACCCAGTTAGCCGAGACCCAGTACTTC.